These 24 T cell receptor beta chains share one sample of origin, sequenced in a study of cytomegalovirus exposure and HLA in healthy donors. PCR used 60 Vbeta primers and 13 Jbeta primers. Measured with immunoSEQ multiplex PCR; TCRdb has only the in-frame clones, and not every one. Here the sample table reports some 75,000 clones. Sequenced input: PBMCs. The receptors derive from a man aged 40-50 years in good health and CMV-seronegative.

The CDR3 protein is CAIRATGGGTGELFF. CDR3 sequence (DNA): TGTGCCATCAGAGCGACAGGGGGGGGTACCGGGGAGCTGTTTTTT. The genes are TRBV10-3 and TRBJ2-2, with 9 bases aligning to TRBD1. V lost 6 bases, J lost 5 bases, and 7 bases stayed unmatched. There are 15 residues in the CDR3. Germline CDR1 ENHRY, CDR2 SYGVKD.

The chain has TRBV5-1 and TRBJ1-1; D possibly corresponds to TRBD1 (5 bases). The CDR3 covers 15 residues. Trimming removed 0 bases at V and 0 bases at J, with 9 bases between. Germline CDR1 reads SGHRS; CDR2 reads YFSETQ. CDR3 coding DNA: TGCGCCAGCAGCTTGGGGGGCCCCTTGAACACTGAAGCTTTCTTT. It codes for CASSLGGPLNTEAFF.

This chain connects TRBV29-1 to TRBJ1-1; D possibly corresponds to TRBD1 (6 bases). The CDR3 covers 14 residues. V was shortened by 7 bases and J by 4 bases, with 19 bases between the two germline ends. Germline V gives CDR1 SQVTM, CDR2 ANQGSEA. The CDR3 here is CSARHRAGSTEAFF. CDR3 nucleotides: TGCAGCGCTAGGCACAGGGCAGGGAGCACTGAAGCTTTCTTT.

As DNA, the CDR3 is TGTGCCAGCAGCGGGGGGGCCGGGACTCCTTGGGAGCAGTACTTC. Its protein is CASSGGAGTPWEQYF. V and J are TRBV11-2 and TRBJ2-7; TRBD2 is a possible D gene (7 bases). The CDR3 runs 15 residues. The germline gives CDR1 SGHAT, CDR2 FQNNGV. Trimming shortened V by 5 bases and J by 7 bases, and 21 bases separated the two germline ends.

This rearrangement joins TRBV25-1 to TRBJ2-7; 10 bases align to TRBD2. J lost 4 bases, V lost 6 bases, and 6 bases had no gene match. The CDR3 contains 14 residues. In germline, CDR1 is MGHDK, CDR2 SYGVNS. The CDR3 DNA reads TGTGCCAGCAGCCAAAGCGGGAGGGCTTACGAGCAGTACTTC. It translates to CASSQSGRAYEQYF.

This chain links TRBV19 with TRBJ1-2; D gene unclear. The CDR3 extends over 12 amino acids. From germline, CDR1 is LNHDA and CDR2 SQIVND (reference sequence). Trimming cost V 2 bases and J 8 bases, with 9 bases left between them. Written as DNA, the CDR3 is TGTGCCAGTAGTATAAGCAGACTCGGCTACACCTTC. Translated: CASSISRLGYTF. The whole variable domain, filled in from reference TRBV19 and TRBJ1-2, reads DGGITQSPKYLFRKEGQNVTLSCEQNLNHDAMYWYRQDPGQGLRLIYYSQIVNDFQKGDIAEGYSVSREKKESFPLTVTSAQKNPTAFYLCASSISRLGYTFGSGTRLTVV.

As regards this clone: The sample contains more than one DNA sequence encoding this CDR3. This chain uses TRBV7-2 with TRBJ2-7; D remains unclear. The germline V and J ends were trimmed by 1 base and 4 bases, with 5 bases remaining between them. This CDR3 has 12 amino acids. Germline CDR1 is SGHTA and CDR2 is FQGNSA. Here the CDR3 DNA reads TGTGCCAGCAGCTTAGTTGAGTACGAGCAGTACTTC. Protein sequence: CASSLVEYEQYF.

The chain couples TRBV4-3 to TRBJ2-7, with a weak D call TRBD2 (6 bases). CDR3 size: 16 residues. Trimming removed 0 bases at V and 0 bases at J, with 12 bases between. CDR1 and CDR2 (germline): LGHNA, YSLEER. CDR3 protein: CASSQDWRGSSYEQYF. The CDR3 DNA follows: TGCGCCAGCAGCCAAGATTGGAGGGGAAGCTCCTACGAGCAGTACTTC.

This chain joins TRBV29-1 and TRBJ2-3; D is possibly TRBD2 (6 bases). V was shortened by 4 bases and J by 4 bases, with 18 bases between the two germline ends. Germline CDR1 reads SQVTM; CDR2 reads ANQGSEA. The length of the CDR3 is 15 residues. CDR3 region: CSVAGEAGSADTQYF. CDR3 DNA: TGCAGCGTTGCGGGGGAGGCAGGCTCTGCAGATACGCAGTATTTT.

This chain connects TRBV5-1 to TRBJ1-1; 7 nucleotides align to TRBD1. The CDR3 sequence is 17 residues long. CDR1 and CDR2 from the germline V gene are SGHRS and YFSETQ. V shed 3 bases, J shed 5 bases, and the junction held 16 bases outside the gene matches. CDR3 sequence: CASSSTTGAPVGTEAFF. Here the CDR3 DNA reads TGCGCCAGCAGCTCGACAACAGGGGCACCTGTGGGGACTGAAGCTTTCTTT.

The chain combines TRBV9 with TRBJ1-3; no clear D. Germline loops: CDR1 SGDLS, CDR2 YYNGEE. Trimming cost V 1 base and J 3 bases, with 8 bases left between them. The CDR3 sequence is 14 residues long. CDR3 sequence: CASSVRTDGNTIYF. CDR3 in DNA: TGTGCCAGCAGCGTACGGACTGATGGAAACACCATATATTTT.

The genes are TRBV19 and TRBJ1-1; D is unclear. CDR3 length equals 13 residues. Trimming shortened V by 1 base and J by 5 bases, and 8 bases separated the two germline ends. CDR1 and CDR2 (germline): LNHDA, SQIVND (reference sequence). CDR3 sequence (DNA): TGTGCCAGTAGTATAGTAAAGAGGACTGAAGCTTTCTTT. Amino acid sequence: CASSIVKRTEAFF.

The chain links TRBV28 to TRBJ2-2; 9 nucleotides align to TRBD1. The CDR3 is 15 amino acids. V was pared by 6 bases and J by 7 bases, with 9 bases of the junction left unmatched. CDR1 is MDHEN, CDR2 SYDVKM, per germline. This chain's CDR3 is CASSTGTGIFGELFF. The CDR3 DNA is TGTGCCAGCAGCACCGGGACAGGGATCTTCGGGGAGCTGTTTTTT.

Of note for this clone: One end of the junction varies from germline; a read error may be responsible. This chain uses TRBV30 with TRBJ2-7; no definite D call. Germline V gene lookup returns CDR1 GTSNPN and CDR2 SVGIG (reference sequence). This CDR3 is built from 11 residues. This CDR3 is CAWSGGLLLDF. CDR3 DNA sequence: TGTGCCTGGAGTGGAGGTTTATTGCTGGACTTC.

CDR3 DNA: TGCAGTGCGGACAGGGTTCGCGAGCAGTACTTC. It yields the protein CSADRVREQYF. This chain joins TRBV20-1 and TRBJ2-7; 8 nucleotides agree with TRBD1. The CDR3 length is 11 residues. Per the germline V gene, CDR1 is DFQATT and CDR2 is SNEGSKA (reference sequence). With 6 bases clipped from V and 6 bases from J, the junction kept 4 bases outside the gene matches.

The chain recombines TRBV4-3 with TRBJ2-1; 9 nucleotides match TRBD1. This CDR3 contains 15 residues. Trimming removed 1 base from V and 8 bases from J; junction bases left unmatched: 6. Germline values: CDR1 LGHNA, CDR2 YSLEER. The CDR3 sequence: CASSQVQGANYEQFF. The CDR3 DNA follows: TGCGCCAGCAGCCAAGTACAGGGGGCCAACTATGAGCAGTTCTTC.

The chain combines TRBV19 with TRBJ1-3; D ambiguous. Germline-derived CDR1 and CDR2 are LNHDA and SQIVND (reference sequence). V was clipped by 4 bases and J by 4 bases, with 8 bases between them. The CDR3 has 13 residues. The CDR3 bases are TGTGCCAGTAGTACCACCAGGGGAAACACCATATATTTT. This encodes CASSTTRGNTIYF.

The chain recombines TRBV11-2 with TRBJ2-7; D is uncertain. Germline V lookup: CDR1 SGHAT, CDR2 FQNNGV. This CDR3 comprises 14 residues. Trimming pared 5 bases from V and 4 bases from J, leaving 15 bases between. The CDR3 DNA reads TGTGCCAGCAGCGTCCGGATTTGGCGGTACGAGCAGTACTTC. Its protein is CASSVRIWRYEQYF. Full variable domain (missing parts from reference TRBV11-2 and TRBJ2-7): EAGVAQSPRYKIIEKRQSVAFWCNPISGHATLYWYQQILGQGPKLLIQFQNNGVVDDSQLPKDRFSAERLKGVDSTLKIQPAKLEDSAVYLCASSVRIWRYEQYFGPGTRLTVT.

The chain's CDR3 is CASSQIDRSYEQYF. The CDR3 DNA sequence: TGCGCCAGCAGCCAGATCGACAGATCCTACGAGCAGTACTTC. The genes are TRBV4-1 and TRBJ2-7; tentatively, D is TRBD1 (5 bases). Trimming left V 3 bases short and J 1 base short, with 10 bases between. CDR3 length: 14 amino acids. Germline V gene data show CDR1 as MGHRA and CDR2 as YSYEKL.

The CDR3 region is CASSYLSGAYEQYF. As DNA, the CDR3 is TGTGCCAGCAGTTACCTCTCAGGGGCCTACGAGCAGTACTTC. The chain links TRBV6-6 to TRBJ2-7; perhaps TRBD1 as D (6 bases). The CDR3 length is 14 residues. Looked up from germline, CDR1 is MNHNY and CDR2 is SVGAGI (reference sequence). Trimming pared 2 bases from V and 2 bases from J, leaving 10 bases between.

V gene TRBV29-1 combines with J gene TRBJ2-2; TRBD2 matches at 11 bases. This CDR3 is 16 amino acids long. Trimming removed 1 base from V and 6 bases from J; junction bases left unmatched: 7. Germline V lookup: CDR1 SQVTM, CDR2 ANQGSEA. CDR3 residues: CSVEVTSGSYAGELFF. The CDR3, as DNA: TGCAGCGTTGAAGTTACTAGCGGGAGTTACGCCGGGGAGCTGTTTTTT.

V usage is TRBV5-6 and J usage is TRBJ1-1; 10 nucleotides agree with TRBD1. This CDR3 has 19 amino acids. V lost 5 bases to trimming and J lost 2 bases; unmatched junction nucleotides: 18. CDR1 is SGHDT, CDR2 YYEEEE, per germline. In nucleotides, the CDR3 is TGTGCCAGCAGGGGGTCCGTCGGACAGGGGGTATTTAGTAACACTGAAGCTTTCTTT. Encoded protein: CASRGSVGQGVFSNTEAFF.

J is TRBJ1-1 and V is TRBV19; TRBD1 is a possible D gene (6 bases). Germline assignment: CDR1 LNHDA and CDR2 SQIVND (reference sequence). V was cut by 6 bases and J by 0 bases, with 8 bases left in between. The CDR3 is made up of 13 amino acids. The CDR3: CASSRQVNTEAFF. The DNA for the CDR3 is TGTGCCAGTAGCAGACAGGTGAACACTGAAGCTTTCTTT.

CDR3 sequence (DNA): TGTGCCAGCAGTGAATTTGACAGGGCTAACTATGGCTACACCTTC. The encoded protein is CASSEFDRANYGYTF. V and J are TRBV6-1 and TRBJ1-2, with 7 bases aligning to TRBD1. V lost 2 bases and J lost 0; bases outside the gene matches: 3. Per the germline V gene, CDR1 is MNHNS and CDR2 is SASEGT. The CDR3 has 15 residues.